This TCR beta chain stems from a study of cytomegalovirus exposure and HLA in healthy donors. The PCR had 60 Vbeta and 13 Jbeta primers. Generated by immunoSEQ multiplex PCR, the TCRdb table keeps only in-frame clones and is missing some. The table gives under 130,000 clones; the top ten clones make up approximately 0.6% of it. The V end was cut by 1 base, the J end by 2 bases, with 6 bases between. The germline CDR1 and CDR2 sequences are SGHNT and YYREEE (reference sequence). The CDR3 loop spans 13 amino acids. The rearrangement uses TRBV5-4 and TRBJ1-2; D remains ambiguous. Sequenced input: PBMCs. This clonotype originated in a man aged 50 or older in good health and CMV-seronegative. The CDR3 reads CASSLPVNYGYTF. In DNA, the CDR3 is TGTGCCAGCAGCTTGCCGGTAAACTATGGCTACACCTTC. Complete variable domain (other parts from reference TRBV5-4 and TRBJ1-2): ETGVTQSPTHLIKTRGQQVTLRCSSQSGHNTVSWYQQALGQGPQFIFQYYREEENGRGNFPPRFSGLQFPNYSSELNVNALELDDSALYLCASSLPVNYGYTFGSGTRLTVV.